This paragraph reports one T cell receptor beta chain. What it binds is unknown. The sample originates from a study of cytotoxic CD8 clonotypes in ibrutinib-treated CLL. Study as a whole: With a range of 6 to 36, the median treatment time before response samples were taken was roughly twelve months.

Profiled with immunoSEQ multiplex PCR; TCRdb holds only in-frame clones, not every one. Altogether more than 200,000 clones are present, 70% being singletons, with the ten largest covering 5.5% to 7%. The study, taken as a whole, reports: Once treatment began, public clonotypes, which were uncommon, contracted or stayed stable. Relative to age-matched healthy donors, clonality at baseline was higher, and it tracked circulating CD8+ T-cell counts.

Germline V gene sequence: CDR1 SGHTA, CDR2 FQGNSA. Trimming removed 5 bases at V and 5 bases at J, with 9 bases between. This CDR3 spans 12 amino acids. TCR beta libraries used about 1.9 micrograms of genomic DNA from cryopreserved PBMCs. The sequence was obtained from a human donor with chronic lymphocytic leukemia. Here the sequenced sample was PBMCs, taken after 12 months of ibrutinib treatment. The V and J genes are TRBV7-2 and TRBJ1-2, with D hard to call. The DNA for the CDR3 is TGTGCCAGCAGCGATAGGGATTATGGCTACACCTTC. Its translation is CASSDRDYGYTF.